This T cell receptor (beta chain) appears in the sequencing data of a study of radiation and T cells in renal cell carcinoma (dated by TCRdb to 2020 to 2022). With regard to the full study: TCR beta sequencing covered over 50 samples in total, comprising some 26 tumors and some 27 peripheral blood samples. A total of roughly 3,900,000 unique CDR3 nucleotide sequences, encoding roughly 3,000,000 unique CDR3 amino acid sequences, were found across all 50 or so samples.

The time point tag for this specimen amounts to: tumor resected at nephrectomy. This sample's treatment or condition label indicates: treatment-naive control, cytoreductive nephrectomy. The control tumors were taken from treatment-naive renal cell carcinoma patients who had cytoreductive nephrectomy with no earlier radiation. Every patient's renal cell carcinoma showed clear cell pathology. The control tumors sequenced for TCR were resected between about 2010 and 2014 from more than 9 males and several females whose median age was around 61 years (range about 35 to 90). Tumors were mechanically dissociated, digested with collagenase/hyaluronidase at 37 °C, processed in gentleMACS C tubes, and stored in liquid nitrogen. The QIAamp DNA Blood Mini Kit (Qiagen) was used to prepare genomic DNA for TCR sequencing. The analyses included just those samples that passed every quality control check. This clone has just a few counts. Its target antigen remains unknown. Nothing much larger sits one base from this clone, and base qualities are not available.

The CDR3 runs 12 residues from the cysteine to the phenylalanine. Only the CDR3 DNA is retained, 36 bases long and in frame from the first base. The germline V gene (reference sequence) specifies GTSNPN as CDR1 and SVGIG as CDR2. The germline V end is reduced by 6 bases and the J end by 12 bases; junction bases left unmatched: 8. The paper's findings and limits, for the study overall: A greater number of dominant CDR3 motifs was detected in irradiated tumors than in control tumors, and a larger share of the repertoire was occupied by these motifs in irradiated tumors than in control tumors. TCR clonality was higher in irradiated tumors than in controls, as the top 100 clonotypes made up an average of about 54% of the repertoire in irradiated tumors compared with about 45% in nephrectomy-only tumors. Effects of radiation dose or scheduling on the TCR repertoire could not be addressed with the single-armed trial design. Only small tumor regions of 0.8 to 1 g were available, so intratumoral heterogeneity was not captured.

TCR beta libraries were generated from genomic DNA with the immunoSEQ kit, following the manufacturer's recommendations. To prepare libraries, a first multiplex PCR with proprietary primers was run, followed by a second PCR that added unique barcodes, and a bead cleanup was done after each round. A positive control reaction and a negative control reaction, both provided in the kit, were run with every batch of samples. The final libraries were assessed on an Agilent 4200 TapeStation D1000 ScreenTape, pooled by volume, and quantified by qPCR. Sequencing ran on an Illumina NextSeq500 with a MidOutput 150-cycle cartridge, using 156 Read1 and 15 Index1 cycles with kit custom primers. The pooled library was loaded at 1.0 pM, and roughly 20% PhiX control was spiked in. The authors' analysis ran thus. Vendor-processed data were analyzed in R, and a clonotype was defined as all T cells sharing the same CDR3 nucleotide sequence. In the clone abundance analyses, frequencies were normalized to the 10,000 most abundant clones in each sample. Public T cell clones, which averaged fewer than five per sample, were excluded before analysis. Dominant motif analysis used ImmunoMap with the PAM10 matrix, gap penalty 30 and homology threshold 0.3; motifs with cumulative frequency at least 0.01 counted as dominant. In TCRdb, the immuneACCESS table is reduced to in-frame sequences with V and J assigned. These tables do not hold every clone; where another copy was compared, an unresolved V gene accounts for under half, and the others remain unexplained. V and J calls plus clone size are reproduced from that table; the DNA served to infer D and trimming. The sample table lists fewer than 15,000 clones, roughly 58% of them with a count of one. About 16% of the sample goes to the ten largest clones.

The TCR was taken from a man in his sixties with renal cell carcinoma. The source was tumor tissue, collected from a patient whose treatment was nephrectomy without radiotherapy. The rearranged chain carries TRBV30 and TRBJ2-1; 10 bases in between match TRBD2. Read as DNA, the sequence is TGTGCCTGCGGACTAGCGGAGACAGCGCAGTTCTTC. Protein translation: CACGLAETAQFF.